The T cell receptor (beta chain) described here comes from a study of neoadjuvant anti-PD-1 for oral cavity cancer. At the level of the study: Around day 43, patients without progression received a fourth nivolumab dose before surgery. Points from the study as a whole: Pretreatment Treg/Th17 ratio correlated inversely with post-treatment tumor clonality. Only a few patients per response group were TCR-analyzed; validation needed.

Assay used: immunoSEQ multiplex PCR; TCRdb lists only in-frame clones, some missing. The sample includes just over 65,000 clones, 70% to 90% of them seen just once. As to time point: after neoadjuvant nivolumab, at surgical resection. Cohort: HPV-negative, locally advanced oral cavity squamous cell carcinoma patients. Worth noting for this clone: Its antigen is currently unknown.

Germline V gene lookup returns CDR1 MDHEN and CDR2 SYDVKM. The CDR3 contains 15 residues. Deletions cut 8 bases from V and 5 bases from J, with 22 bases between. The receptor was isolated from a person aged 40 to 85 with oral cavity squamous cell carcinoma. The chain carries TRBV28 and TRBJ2-7; D perhaps matches TRBD2 (6 bases). This material consisted of PBMCs, taken after nivolumab (anti-PD-1) treatment. The CDR3 reads CASPSASGLLDEQYF. DNA of the CDR3: TGTGCCAGCCCGTCAGCGAGCGGGCTTCTCGACGAGCAGTACTTC.